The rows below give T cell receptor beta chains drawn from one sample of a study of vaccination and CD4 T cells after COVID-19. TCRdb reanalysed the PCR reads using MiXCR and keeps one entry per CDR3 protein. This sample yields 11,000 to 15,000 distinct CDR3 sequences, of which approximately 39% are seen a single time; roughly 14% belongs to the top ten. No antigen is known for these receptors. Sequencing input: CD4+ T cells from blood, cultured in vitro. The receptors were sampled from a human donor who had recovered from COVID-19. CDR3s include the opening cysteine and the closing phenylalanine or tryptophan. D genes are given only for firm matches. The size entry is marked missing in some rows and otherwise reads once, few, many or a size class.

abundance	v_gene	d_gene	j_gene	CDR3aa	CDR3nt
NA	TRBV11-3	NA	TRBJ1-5	CASSLDSHQPQHF	TGTGCCAGCAGCTTAGATAGCCATCAGCCCCAGCATTTT
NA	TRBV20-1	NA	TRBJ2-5	CSARGWVTGQTLQETQYF	TGCAGTGCTAGAGGTTGGGTGACAGGTCAGACCTTACAAGAGACCCAGTACTTC
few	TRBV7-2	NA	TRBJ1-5	CASSKEQGSFQPQHF	TGTGCCAGCAGCAAGGAACAGGGTTCTTTCCAGCCCCAGCATTTT
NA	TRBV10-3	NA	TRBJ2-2	CAITGGMEAGELFF	TGTGCCATCACGGGCGGGATGGAGGCCGGGGAGCTGTTTTTT
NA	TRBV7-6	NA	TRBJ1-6	CASSPEGILSYNSPLHF	TGTGCCAGCAGCCCCGAGGGGATCCTCTCCTATAATTCACCCCTCCACTTT
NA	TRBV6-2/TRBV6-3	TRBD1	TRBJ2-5	CASTGGQGLRETQYF	TGTGCCAGCACCGGAGGACAGGGCCTTAGGGAGACCCAGTACTTC
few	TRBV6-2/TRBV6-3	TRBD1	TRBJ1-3	CASSSFALTGDRGRISGNTIYF	TGTGCCAGCAGTTCCTTTGCCCTAACCGGAGACAGGGGGCGAATCTCTGGAAACACCATATATTTT
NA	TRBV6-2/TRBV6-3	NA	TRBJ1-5	CATTDINSNQPQHF	TGTGCCACCACTGACATCAATAGCAATCAGCCCCAGCATTTT
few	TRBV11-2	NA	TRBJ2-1	CASSLARLGSYNEQFF	TGTGCCAGCAGCTTGGCCCGACTAGGATCCTACAATGAGCAGTTCTTC
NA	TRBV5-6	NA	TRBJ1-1	CASSWQNTEAFF	TGTGCCAGCAGCTGGCAGAACACTGAAGCTTTCTTT
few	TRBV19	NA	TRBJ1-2	CASSIRRSYGYTF	TGTGCCAGTAGTATAAGACGGAGCTATGGCTACACCTTC
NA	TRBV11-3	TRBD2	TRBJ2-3	CASSSTSGTDTQYF	TGTGCCAGCAGCAGCACTAGCGGCACAGATACGCAGTATTTT
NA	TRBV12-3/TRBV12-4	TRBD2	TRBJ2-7	CASSLGAGRYSYEQYF	TGTGCCAGCAGTTTGGGAGCGGGGCGATACTCCTACGAGCAGTACTTC
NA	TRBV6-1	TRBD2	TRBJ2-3	CASSRGTSGGASTDTQYF	TGTGCCAGCAGTCGGGGGACTAGCGGGGGGGCTAGCACAGATACGCAGTATTTT
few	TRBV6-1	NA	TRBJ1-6	CASSGTDNSPLHF	TGTGCCAGCAGTGGGACGGATAATTCACCCCTCCACTTT
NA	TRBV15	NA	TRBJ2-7	CATSTRGNYEQYF	TGTGCCACCAGCACCCGGGGGAACTACGAGCAGTACTTC
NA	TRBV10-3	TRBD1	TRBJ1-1	CASAGTGDLSAFF	TGTGCCAGTGCCGGGACAGGGGATCTAAGCGCTTTCTTT
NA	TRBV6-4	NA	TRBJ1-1	CASSYEAGSGTEAFF	TGTGCCAGCAGTTACGAGGCGGGGAGTGGGACTGAAGCTTTCTTT